These 30 T cell receptor beta chains were all obtained from the same sample, sequenced in a study of shared clonotypes between healthy human individuals. Only in-frame clones appear in the TCRdb table, and some are missing; sequencing was by immunoSEQ multiplex PCR. The sample shows a few million clones, 90% to 95% of them seen only once. The sample taken for sequencing was naive CD4+ T cells sorted from blood. This sample's subset: CD45RA+ positively selected. These receptors were collected from a man younger than 35 in good health.

The chain has TRBV23-1 and TRBJ2-7; 12 positions match TRBD1. TRBV23-1 is an open reading frame, and its role is uncertain. J lost 5 bases, V lost 2 bases, and 4 bases had no gene match. The CDR3 extends over 15 amino acids. The CDR3 nucleotides are TGCGCCAGCAGTCAAAACGGGGACAGGGGGCACGAGCAGTACTTC. It is translated as CASSQNGDRGHEQYF.

This chain links TRBV5-1 with TRBJ1-5; D uncertain. In germline, CDR1 is SGHRS, CDR2 YFSETQ. The CDR3 consists of 14 residues. V was shortened by 6 bases and J by 2 bases, with 12 bases between the two germline ends. The DNA for the CDR3 is TGCGCCAGCAAGATTGATGTGGGCAATCAGCCCCAGCATTTT. Translated: CASKIDVGNQPQHF.

Concerning this clone: Other DNA sequences in this specimen translate into the identical CDR3. The CDR3 loop is CASSPPGQGAGETQYF. CDR3 sequence (DNA): TGTGCCAGCTCACCACCGGGACAGGGGGCAGGAGAGACCCAGTACTTC. J is TRBJ2-5 and V is TRBV18; 12 bases are a match to TRBD1. V shed 0 bases and J 4 bases; nucleotides not matched to a gene: 3. CDR3 length equals 16 residues. Germline CDR1 is KGHSH and CDR2 is LQKENI.

The J gene is TRBJ2-5, the V gene TRBV9; the D gene is possibly TRBD2 (6 bases). V was clipped by 6 bases and J by 2 bases, with 17 bases between them. Germline CDR1 reads SGDLS; CDR2 reads YYNGEE. CDR3 length equals 15 residues. Here the CDR3 reads CASTRVGSGQETQYF. CDR3 sequence (DNA): TGTGCCAGCACCCGCGTGGGTAGCGGTCAAGAGACCCAGTACTTC. The variable domain in full, completed from reference TRBV9 and TRBJ2-5, reads DSGVTQTPKHLITATGQRVTLRCSPRSGDLSVYWYQQSLDQGLQFLIQYYNGEERAKGNILERFSAQQFPDLHSELNLSSLELGDSALYFCASTRVGSGQETQYFGPGTRLLVL.

This rearrangement joins TRBV12-5 to TRBJ2-5; 7 bases are a match to TRBD1. Germline CDR1 is LGHNT and CDR2 is FRNRAP. The CDR3 covers 13 residues. V shed 6 bases, J shed 5 bases, and the junction held 6 bases outside the gene matches. The CDR3 DNA reads as TGTGCTAGTGGCCAGGGGACAGCGGAGACCCAGTACTTC. It is translated as CASGQGTAETQYF.

This clone was observed a handful of times. The CDR3 sequence is CSVGLTTGELFF. The CDR3 DNA is TGCAGCGTTGGCTTAACGACCGGGGAGCTGTTTTTT. This rearrangement joins TRBV29-1 to TRBJ2-2; no definite D call. The germline gives CDR1 SQVTM, CDR2 ANQGSEA. The CDR3 covers 12 residues. V was clipped by 4 bases and J by 5 bases, with 8 bases between them.

The chain recombines TRBV10-3 with TRBJ1-1; D not certain. Deletions cut 7 bases from V and 2 bases from J, with 11 bases between. CDR1 and CDR2 (germline): ENHRY, SYGVKD. The CDR3 runs 13 residues. The CDR3 region has the DNA TGTGCCATCAAGGTGTTCGATAACACTGAAGCTTTCTTT. This codes for CAIKVFDNTEAFF.

The chain uses TRBV11-3 and TRBJ2-1, with TRBD2 identical over 9 bases. Germline V gene sequence: CDR1 SGHNT, CDR2 YENEEA. This CDR3 region has 16 residues. The junction had 8 bases not matched to a gene; V was cut back by 4 bases and J by 4 bases. The CDR3 DNA reads as TGTGCCAGCAGCTCATGGAGGACTAGCGAGTACAATGAGCAGTTCTTC. Protein product: CASSSWRTSEYNEQFF.

The chain recombines TRBV6-6 with TRBJ1-6; D gene uncertain. The CDR3 spans 13 residues. The V gene lost 5 bases and the J gene lost 10 bases, with 12 bases spanning the gap. Germline V lookup: CDR1 MNHNY, CDR2 SVGAGI (reference sequence). The CDR3 sequence: CASSLSGGSPLHF. CDR3 nucleotides: TGTGCCAGCAGTCTCTCAGGAGGGTCACCCCTCCACTTT.

The V gene is TRBV9, the J gene TRBJ2-7; D is possibly TRBD1 (6 bases). Germline CDR1 is SGDLS and CDR2 is YYNGEE. Trimming removed 0 bases at V and 4 bases at J, with 11 bases between. The CDR3 contains 14 residues. The CDR3 spells CASSVARTDYEQYF. The CDR3 nucleotides are TGTGCCAGCAGCGTAGCCCGGACAGATTACGAGCAGTACTTC.

In nucleotides, the CDR3 is TGTGCCAGCAGCCACCTCCCGGGACAGGGCGGGGATGAGCAGTTCTTC. Protein: CASSHLPGQGGDEQFF. The rearrangement joins TRBV7-9 to TRBJ2-1; TRBD1 matches at 9 bases. CDR3 size: 16 residues. V was pared by 5 bases and J by 8 bases, with 13 bases of the junction left unmatched. The germline V gene has CDR1 SEHNR and CDR2 FQNEAQ (reference sequence).

This clone has a handful of counts. The same CDR3 is also encoded by other DNA sequences in this sample. The V and J genes are TRBV7-9 and TRBJ1-1; D is possibly TRBD1 (6 bases). The germline gives CDR1 SEHNR, CDR2 FQNEAQ (reference sequence). The length of the CDR3 is 14 residues. V lost 1 base and J lost 1, with 7 bases in between. CDR3 bases: TGTGCCAGCAGCTTAGTAGGGGGGAACACTGAAGCTTTCTTT. Translation gives CASSLVGGNTEAFF.

The chain employs TRBV5-1 and TRBJ2-5; TRBD2 agrees at 7 bases. This CDR3 spans 13 amino acids. J lost 5 bases, V lost 4 bases, and 5 bases had no gene match. The germline V gene has CDR1 SGHRS and CDR2 YFSETQ. The CDR3 nucleotides are TGCGCCAGCAGCAGGACTAGTAGGGAGACCCAGTACTTC. It yields the protein CASSRTSRETQYF.

The chain has TRBV2 and TRBJ1-4; 10 bases are a match to TRBD1. Germline V gives CDR1 SNHLY, CDR2 FYNNEI. V was clipped by 6 bases and J by 8 bases; unmatched bases: 6. The CDR3 runs 14 residues. The CDR3 reads CASRVGTGDEKLFF. CDR3 coding DNA: TGTGCCAGCAGGGTAGGGACAGGGGACGAAAAACTGTTTTTT.

CDR3 residues: CASSRLTTGVNSPLHF. The CDR3 nucleotides read TGTGCCAGCAGCCGCCTTACGACAGGGGTAAATTCACCCCTCCACTTT. V and J are TRBV7-9 and TRBJ1-6, with TRBD1 matching 8 bases. Trimming removed 5 bases from V and 7 bases from J; junction bases left unmatched: 10. The germline gives CDR1 SEHNR, CDR2 FQNEAQ (reference sequence). CDR3 size: 16 residues.

Of note for this clone: This sample includes further DNA sequences coding for the same CDR3. The V call is TRBV30, the J call TRBJ1-2; no clear D. Trimming took off 1 base at V and 0 bases at J, with 3 bases between the two ends. This CDR3 has 12 amino acids. CDR1 and CDR2 from the germline V gene are GTSNPN and SVGIG (reference sequence). The CDR3 here is CAWSEANYGYTF. The CDR3 region has the DNA TGTGCCTGGAGTGAGGCTAACTATGGCTACACCTTC.

V is TRBV4-3 and J is TRBJ2-2, with D perhaps TRBD1 (5 bases). With 5 bases removed from V and 2 bases from J, the gap between germline ends came to 9 bases. The CDR3 spans 14 residues. Per germline, CDR1 LGHNA and CDR2 YSLEER. CDR3 protein: CASSGQGNTGELFF. CDR3 DNA: TGCGCCAGCAGCGGCCAGGGAAACACCGGGGAGCTGTTTTTT.

CDR3 nucleotide sequence: TGTGCCAGCCGGAGGGACTTTGGTAGCCGGGAGACCCAGTACTTC. It translates to CASRRDFGSRETQYF. The chain couples TRBV6-5 to TRBJ2-5; D may be TRBD2 (6 bases). The ends were cut back, 8 bases at V and 5 bases at J, with 21 bases in the middle. This CDR3 comprises 15 residues. CDR1 is MNHEY and CDR2 is SVGAGI in the germline V gene.

This clone was observed a handful of times. This sequence joins TRBV5-1 and TRBJ2-1; D is perhaps TRBD1 (5 bases). V shed 4 bases and J shed 6 bases, with 8 bases lying between them. Germline CDR1 reads SGHRS; CDR2 reads YFSETQ. The length of the CDR3 is 12 residues. CDR3 region: CASSQQGNEQFF. CDR3 nucleotides: TGCGCCAGCAGCCAGCAGGGCAATGAGCAGTTCTTC. The full variable domain, with the rest looked up from reference TRBV5-1 and TRBJ2-1, is KAGVTQTPRYLIKTRGQQVTLSCSPISGHRSVSWYQQTPGQGLQFLFEYFSETQRNKGNFPGRFSGRQFSNSRSEMNVSTLELGDSALYLCASSQQGNEQFFGPGTRLTVL.

CDR3 amino acids: CASSQDTPGTASYEQYF. CDR3 DNA: TGCGCCAGCAGCCAAGACACCCCCGGGACAGCCTCCTACGAGCAGTACTTC. This chain joins TRBV4-3 and TRBJ2-7; 7 bases align to TRBD1. There are 17 residues in the CDR3. Germline CDR1 reads LGHNA; CDR2 reads YSLEER. With 0 bases clipped from V and 0 bases from J, the junction kept 8 bases outside the gene matches.

This rearrangement joins TRBV7-2 to TRBJ1-3, with D maybe TRBD1 (5 bases). Germline V gives CDR1 SGHTA, CDR2 FQGNSA. V lost 2 bases and J lost 2, with 10 bases in between. This CDR3 is built from 15 residues. For the CDR3, the DNA is TGTGCCAGCAGCTTATCGCAGGGTCCTGGAAACACCATATATTTT. Its protein is CASSLSQGPGNTIYF.

This rearrangement joins TRBV7-3 to TRBJ2-5; no clear D. Germline V gene sequence: CDR1 SGHTA, CDR2 FQGTGA. CDR3 length: 13 amino acids. The V gene lost 5 bases and the J gene lost 5 bases, with 12 bases spanning the gap. The CDR3 here is CASSPFYGETQYF. For the CDR3, the DNA is TGTGCCAGCAGCCCTTTCTATGGGGAGACCCAGTACTTC.

The chain employs TRBV5-1 and TRBJ2-2; 14 nucleotides match TRBD2. The V gene end was trimmed by 5 bases and the J gene end by 1 base; junction bases not matched to a gene: 7. The CDR3 is 18 residues long. Germline lookup yields CDR1 SGHRS and CDR2 YFSETQ. The CDR3 region has the DNA TGCGCCAGCAGTCCAGGACTAGCGGGAGGCCAGAACACCGGGGAGCTGTTTTTT. This sequence encodes CASSPGLAGGQNTGELFF.

Points on this clone: Other DNA sequences in this specimen translate into the identical CDR3. The genes are TRBV11-3 and TRBJ2-1; D ambiguous. The V gene's germline CDR1 is SGHNT and CDR2 YENEEA. V shed 1 base and J shed 7 bases, with 8 bases lying between them. The CDR3 totals 13 residues. CDR3 sequence reads: CASSLVGGNEQFF. The CDR3 nucleotides read TGTGCCAGCAGCTTAGTTGGCGGTAATGAGCAGTTCTTC. The complete variable domain, with remaining parts taken from reference TRBV11-3 and TRBJ2-1, reads EAGVVQSPRYKIIEKKQPVAFWCNPISGHNTLYWYLQNLGQGPELLIRYENEEAVDDSQLPKDRFSAERLKGVDSTLKIQPAELGDSAVYLCASSLVGGNEQFFGPGTRLTVL.

The rearrangement uses TRBV6-1 and TRBJ1-5, with 7 bases lining up with TRBD1. The CDR3 covers 16 residues. Germline V gene sequence: CDR1 MNHNS, CDR2 SASEGT. V lost 3 bases to trimming and J lost 3 bases; unmatched junction nucleotides: 8. The CDR3 is CASSDLLRGNNQPQHF. The CDR3, as DNA: TGTGCCAGCAGTGATTTGCTCAGGGGGAACAATCAGCCCCAGCATTTT.

The chain has TRBV7-9 and TRBJ1-4; D is possibly TRBD1 (6 bases). CDR3 length: 14 residues. V gave up 4 bases and J gave up 3 bases, with 9 bases separating them. CDR1 and CDR2 from the germline V gene are SEHNR and FQNEAQ (reference sequence). CDR3 region: CASSSGASNEKLFF. As DNA, the CDR3 is TGTGCCAGCAGCTCGGGGGCTTCTAATGAAAAACTGTTTTTT. Variable domain in full (rest from reference TRBV7-9 and TRBJ1-4): DTGVSQNPRHKITKRGQNVTFRCDPISEHNRLYWYRQTLGQGPEFLTYFQNEAQLEKSRLLSDRFSAERPKGSFSTLEIQRTEQGDSAMYLCASSSGASNEKLFFGSGTQLSVL.

The chain combines TRBV4-1 with TRBJ2-1; TRBD2 aligns across 9 bases. The ends lost 4 bases at V and 2 bases at J; junction bases unmatched: 9. Germline V gene data show CDR1 as MGHRA and CDR2 as YSYEKL. This CDR3 has 17 residues. The CDR3 spells CASSPGIAGVAYNEQFF. For the CDR3, the DNA is TGCGCCAGCAGCCCCGGAATAGCGGGAGTGGCCTACAATGAGCAGTTCTTC.

The chain combines TRBV4-1 with TRBJ2-5; TRBD2 matches at 15 bases. The DNA end is more similar to TRBJ2-7, so the J call may be wrong. The CDR3 has 20 residues. Germline CDR1 MGHRA, CDR2 YSYEKL. This chain's CDR3 is CASSHVGQTGTSGRSYEQYF. CDR3 bases: TGCGCCAGCAGCCATGTGGGACAGACCGGGACTAGCGGGAGGTCCTACGAGCAGTACTTC.

The chain carries TRBV5-6 and TRBJ1-1, with TRBD1 matching 9 bases. This CDR3 is built from 14 residues. Germline CDR1 is SGHDT and CDR2 is YYEEEE. V trimming: 5 bases; J trimming: 3 bases; junction bases outside the gene matches: 5. CDR3 DNA sequence: TGTGCCAGCAGAAAGACAGGGGGGCACACTGAAGCTTTCTTT. Translating gives CASRKTGGHTEAFF. Filled out from reference TRBV5-6 and TRBJ1-1, the complete variable domain reads DAGVTQSPTHLIKTRGQQVTLRCSPKSGHDTVSWYQQALGQGPQFIFQYYEEEERQRGNFPDRFSGHQFPNYSSELNVNALLLGDSALYLCASRKTGGHTEAFFGQGTRLTVV.

The V and J genes are TRBV5-1 and TRBJ1-3, with 7 bases fitting TRBD1. The CDR3 has 15 amino acids. Germline V CDR1 and CDR2: SGHRS, YFSETQ. Germline trimming cut 4 bases from V and 4 bases from J; bases unmatched to any gene: 8. CDR3 DNA sequence: TGCGCCAGCAGCCTCGACAGGGTGGAAGGAAACACCATATATTTT. This sequence encodes CASSLDRVEGNTIYF.